The 20 T cell receptor beta chains in this list originate from one sample, sequenced in a study of shared clonotypes between healthy human individuals. Naive CD8 cells lacked CD45RO, underwent positive selection for CCR7 and left out terminally differentiated effector memory CD45RA+ cells. Produced via immunoSEQ multiplex PCR; TCRdb's table is partial and in-frame only. The table records about 2.1 million clones, 93% of them present only once. The sequenced sample was naive CD8+ T cells from PBMCs. Receptors originate from a man aged 18 to 30 in good health. Some clones in this sample may be carry-over from other donors' samples.

In DNA form, the CDR3 reads TGTGCCAGCAGCTTAAGACAGAGCTCCTACGAGCAGTACTTC. Encoded protein: CASSLRQSSYEQYF. This chain joins TRBV13 and TRBJ2-5; a possible D gene is TRBD1 (5 bases). The J call could be wrong; TRBJ2-7 is a better fit for the DNA end. Looked up from germline, CDR1 is PRHDT and CDR2 is FYEKMQ (reference sequence). The CDR3 spans 14 residues.

The J gene is TRBJ1-2, the V gene TRBV4-1, with 10 bases fitting TRBD1. After removal of 2 bases from V and 6 bases from J, the junction contained 6 bases not matched to a gene. Germline CDR1 reads MGHRA; CDR2 reads YSYEKL. CDR3 length equals 15 residues. CDR3 residues: CASSQTTGGVNGYTF. In nucleotides, the CDR3 is TGCGCCAGCAGCCAAACGACAGGGGGCGTAAATGGCTACACCTTC.

V and J are TRBV7-9 and TRBJ2-7, with a tentative D call TRBD2 (6 bases). Germline assignment: CDR1 SEHNR and CDR2 FQNEAQ (reference sequence). This CDR3 region has 14 residues. V was clipped by 5 bases and J by 2 bases, with 13 bases between them. The CDR3 loop is CASSPRLGAYEQYF. CDR3 nucleotides: TGTGCCAGCAGCCCCCGACTAGGCGCCTACGAGCAGTACTTC.

V is TRBV6-5 and J is TRBJ2-1; D remains unclear. In germline, CDR1 is MNHEY, CDR2 SVGAGI. The V and J ends lost 4 bases and 0 bases respectively, with 13 bases between them. This CDR3 is built from 16 residues. The CDR3 here is CASSSPDTSSYNEQFF. The CDR3 DNA sequence: TGTGCCAGCAGTTCCCCAGACACGAGCTCCTACAATGAGCAGTTCTTC.

The rearrangement uses TRBV9 and TRBJ1-1; D perhaps matches TRBD1 (6 bases). The CDR3 runs to 13 residues. Germline V gives CDR1 SGDLS, CDR2 YYNGEE. With 0 bases removed from V and 8 bases from J, the gap between germline ends came to 11 bases. The CDR3 DNA sequence: TGTGCCAGCAGCGTAGAGGGGACATTCGAAGCTTTCTTT. Its protein is CASSVEGTFEAFF.

V gene TRBV7-9 combines with J gene TRBJ1-2; perhaps TRBD1 as D (6 bases). Trimming removed 5 bases from V and 7 bases from J, with 26 bases in between. The CDR3 sequence is 17 residues long. CDR1 is SEHNR, CDR2 FQNEAQ, per germline (reference sequence). CDR3 in DNA: TGTGCCAGCAGCGCCCCCCTACCCCACGGAGGGGGTGGTGGCTACACCTTC. Amino acids: CASSAPLPHGGGGGYTF.

The chain has TRBV28 and TRBJ2-2, with D tentatively TRBD1 (5 bases). The V gene lost 3 bases and the J gene lost 1 base, with 15 bases spanning the gap. The germline CDR1 and CDR2 sequences are MDHEN and SYDVKM. The CDR3 spans 17 residues. The CDR3 loop is CASSFLYLQENTGELFF. The DNA for the CDR3 is TGTGCCAGCAGTTTTCTGTATCTACAGGAGAACACCGGGGAGCTGTTTTTT.

This chain connects TRBV15 to TRBJ2-3; D might be TRBD2 (6 bases). The germline V gene has CDR1 LNHNV and CDR2 YYDKDF (reference sequence). There are 15 residues in the CDR3. V lost 1 base and J lost 2, with 10 bases in between. The DNA for the CDR3 is TGTGCCACCAGCAGAGGTAGCGGAGACACAGATACGCAGTATTTT. Translation: CATSRGSGDTDTQYF.

This clone was recorded once. The chain has TRBV7-8 and TRBJ2-5; D might be TRBD1 (6 bases). CDR3 length: 16 amino acids. Germline CDR1 reads SGHVS; CDR2 reads FQNEAQ. V was trimmed by 3 bases and J by 1 base, leaving 15 bases between them. CDR3 nucleotides: TGTGCCAGCAGCTTCCGGGACACTGATTTCCAAGAGACCCAGTACTTC. Translated: CASSFRDTDFQETQYF.

The rearrangement uses TRBV29-1 and TRBJ2-1, with TRBD2 matching 7 bases. The J segment lost 3 bases and the V segment lost 7 bases, leaving 9 bases of the junction unmatched. There are 14 residues in the CDR3. Germline CDR1 is SQVTM and CDR2 is ANQGSEA. The CDR3 coding sequence is TGCAGCGCGGAGGGCCTAGCGGTCTACAATGAGCAGTTCTTC. It yields the protein CSAEGLAVYNEQFF.

This chain uses TRBV9 with TRBJ2-7; D could derive from TRBD1 or TRBD2 (5 bases each). The CDR3 has 15 amino acids. Germline values: CDR1 SGDLS, CDR2 YYNGEE. Trimming took off 4 bases at V and 6 bases at J, with 20 bases between the two ends. The CDR3 sequence: CASSSGAGTGREQYF. In nucleotides, the CDR3 is TGTGCCAGCAGCTCCGGAGCCGGGACGGGGCGCGAGCAGTACTTC.

V is TRBV6-1 and J is TRBJ2-7, with unresolved D. This CDR3 is 12 amino acids long. Per germline, CDR1 MNHNS and CDR2 SASEGT. With 1 base removed from V and 7 bases from J, the gap between germline ends came to 8 bases. The CDR3 bases are TGTGCCAGCAGTGAAGATCCGGAAGAGCAGTACTTC. This translates into CASSEDPEEQYF.

This chain uses TRBV19 with TRBJ1-5; 7 positions match TRBD1. The V segment lost 3 bases and the J segment 2 bases; nucleotides outside the gene matches: 7. The CDR3 is made up of 16 amino acids. The V gene's germline CDR1 is LNHDA and CDR2 SQIVND (reference sequence). Written as DNA, the CDR3 is TGTGCCAGTAGTATTAGGGACAGCCGAGGCAATCAGCCCCAGCATTTT. This sequence encodes CASSIRDSRGNQPQHF.

This clone was recorded once. This rearrangement joins TRBV28 to TRBJ2-1, with TRBD1 matching 8 bases. The germline gives CDR1 MDHEN, CDR2 SYDVKM. The CDR3 covers 15 residues. The V segment lost 5 bases and the J segment 8 bases; nucleotides outside the gene matches: 11. CDR3 DNA sequence: TGTGCCAGCAGTGCGCGACAGGGGCGCGGGGATGAGCAGTTCTTC. Its protein product is CASSARQGRGDEQFF.

The genes are TRBV9 and TRBJ1-4; perhaps TRBD1 as D (5 bases). The V end lost 3 bases, the J end lost 7 bases, and 16 bases lay between the germline ends. CDR1 and CDR2 from the germline V gene are SGDLS and YYNGEE. CDR3 size: 15 residues. CDR3 in amino acids: CASSDGGADVEKLFF. In DNA, the CDR3 is TGTGCCAGCAGCGACGGAGGGGCAGACGTTGAAAAACTGTTTTTT.

V gene TRBV27 combines with J gene TRBJ2-7; 7 positions agree with TRBD1. This CDR3 spans 14 amino acids. Germline CDR1 is MNHEY and CDR2 is SMNVEV (reference sequence). Losses at the gene ends were 4 bases for V and 2 bases for J; bases not matched to a gene: 5. CDR3 protein: CASSSDRHTYEQYF. The CDR3 nucleotides are TGTGCCAGCAGTTCGGACAGGCACACCTACGAGCAGTACTTC.

The CDR3 coding sequence is TGTGCCAGCTCCTTAACAGGGGGGAGGGACACCATATATTTT. Translated, it gives CASSLTGGRDTIYF. J is TRBJ1-3 and V is TRBV6-5; 8 bases match TRBD1. Per the germline V gene, CDR1 is MNHEY and CDR2 is SVGAGI. Germline trimming cut 8 bases from V and 8 bases from J; bases unmatched to any gene: 11. The CDR3 runs to 14 residues.

This rearrangement joins TRBV7-9 to TRBJ1-2; 7 bases are shared with TRBD1. CDR3 length equals 16 residues. Per the germline V gene, CDR1 is SEHNR and CDR2 is FQNEAQ (reference sequence). The V gene end was trimmed by 1 base and the J gene end by 8 bases; junction bases not matched to a gene: 13. DNA of the CDR3: TGTGCCAGCAGCTTAGGTGCGGGACAGCCCCGTGAGGGCTACACCTTC. This sequence encodes CASSLGAGQPREGYTF.

The rearrangement joins TRBV9 to TRBJ2-6; TRBD1 matches 10 bases. This CDR3 is built from 18 residues. The J segment lost 1 base and the V segment lost 5 bases, leaving 9 bases of the junction unmatched. Germline V gene lookup returns CDR1 SGDLS and CDR2 YYNGEE. The CDR3 nucleotides read TGTGCCAGCAGTATGCCGGGACAGGGGATGTCTGGGGCCAACGTCCTGACTTTC. Translation: CASSMPGQGMSGANVLTF.

The chain uses TRBV29-1 and TRBJ2-1; no clear D gene. Trimming took off 0 bases at V and 7 bases at J, with 16 bases between the two ends. Germline CDR1 reads SQVTM; CDR2 reads ANQGSEA. The CDR3 covers 15 residues. CDR3 DNA sequence: TGCAGCGTTGAAGATGCCCCGCTAGTCGGGAATGAGCAGTTCTTC. Encoded protein: CSVEDAPLVGNEQFF.